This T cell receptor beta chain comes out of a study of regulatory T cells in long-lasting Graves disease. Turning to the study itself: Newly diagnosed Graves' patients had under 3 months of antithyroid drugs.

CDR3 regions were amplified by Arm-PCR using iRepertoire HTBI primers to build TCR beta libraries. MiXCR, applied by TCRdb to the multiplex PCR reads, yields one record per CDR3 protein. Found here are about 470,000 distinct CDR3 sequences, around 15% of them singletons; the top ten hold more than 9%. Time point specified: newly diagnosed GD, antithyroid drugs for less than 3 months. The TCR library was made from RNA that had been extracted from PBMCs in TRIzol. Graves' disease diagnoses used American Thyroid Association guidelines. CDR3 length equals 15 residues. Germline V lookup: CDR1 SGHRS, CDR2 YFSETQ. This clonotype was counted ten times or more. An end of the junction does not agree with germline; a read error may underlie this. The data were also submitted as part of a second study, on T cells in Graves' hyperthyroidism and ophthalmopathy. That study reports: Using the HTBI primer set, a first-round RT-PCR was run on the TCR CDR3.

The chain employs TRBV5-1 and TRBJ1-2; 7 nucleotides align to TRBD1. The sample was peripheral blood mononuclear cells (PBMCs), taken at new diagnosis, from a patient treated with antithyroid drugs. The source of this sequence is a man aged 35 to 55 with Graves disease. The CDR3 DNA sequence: TGTGCCAGCAGCTACAAACAGGGGCGCGGCTATGGCTACACCTTC. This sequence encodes CASSYKQGRGYGYTF.